Below, 22 T cell receptor beta chains from the same sample are listed, as sequenced in a study of blood T cell repertoires in COVID-19 (dated by TCRdb to the early 2020s). The method was the immunoSEQ multiplex PCR assay. Not all clones reach the TCRdb copy of this immuneACCESS table, which keeps in-frame sequences only. Checked studies attribute under half of the gap to unresolved V genes and leave the rest unexplained. Counted in this sample were 200,000 to 300,000 clones; approximately 81% of them appeared once. The leading ten clones occupy approximately 8.7% of the sample. Sequencing was carried out using peripheral blood. The receptors were sampled from a woman older than 75 with acute or convalescent COVID-19.

V is TRBV29-1 and J is TRBJ1-2; 9 bases map to TRBD1. V lost 5 bases, J lost 6 bases, and 10 bases stayed unmatched. The CDR3 sequence is 14 residues long. Germline assignment: CDR1 SQVTM and CDR2 ANQGSEA. This CDR3 is CSVSPGQGSDGYTF. CDR3 bases: TGCAGCGTTTCCCCGGGACAGGGATCCGATGGCTACACCTTC.

This chain joins TRBV9 and TRBJ2-1; 9 bases are a match to TRBD1. This CDR3 spans 16 amino acids. V was pared by 3 bases and J by 6 bases, with 10 bases of the junction left unmatched. Germline values: CDR1 SGDLS, CDR2 YYNGEE. In nucleotides, the CDR3 is TGTGCCAGCAGCGCTATCGGACAGGGGTCGGGCAATGAGCAGTTCTTC. Residues: CASSAIGQGSGNEQFF.

The rearrangement links TRBV6-4 to TRBJ1-5; 8 bases align to TRBD1. CDR3 length: 18 amino acids. Germline CDR1 reads MRHNA; CDR2 reads SNTAGT. The junction had 24 bases not matched to a gene; V was cut back by 8 bases and J by 9 bases. CDR3 sequence: CASSIPAPGTQGERPQHF. Here the CDR3 DNA reads TGTGCCAGCTCAATACCGGCCCCGGGAACACAGGGGGAGCGGCCCCAGCATTTT.

The V and J genes are TRBV5-1 and TRBJ1-5; D is perhaps TRBD1 (6 bases). The germline V and J ends were trimmed by 1 base and 9 bases, with 17 bases remaining between them. This CDR3 is 15 amino acids long. Germline CDR1 reads SGHRS; CDR2 reads YFSETQ. The CDR3 DNA reads TGCGCCAGCAGCTTGCAGGCGGCAGGGGAGGGGCCCCAGCATTTT. Its protein is CASSLQAAGEGPQHF.

The gene calls are TRBV3-1 (or the pseudogene TRBV3-2) and TRBJ2-2; 8 bases line up with TRBD2. The germline gives CDR1 LGHDT, CDR2 YNNKEL (reference sequence). The ends lost 6 bases at V and 1 base at J; junction bases unmatched: 4. CDR3 length: 15 amino acids. In DNA form, the CDR3 reads TGTGCCAGCAGGAGGAGCGGGGGGAACACCGGGGAGCTGTTTTTT. It is translated as CASRRSGGNTGELFF.

There are a few counts of this clone. The rearrangement uses TRBV27 and TRBJ2-7, with 11 bases fitting TRBD2. The germline CDR1 and CDR2 sequences are MNHEY and SMNVEV (reference sequence). V trimming: 6 bases; J trimming: 2 bases; junction bases outside the gene matches: 6. CDR3 length equals 15 residues. CDR3 region: CASSSGTSGTYEQYF. CDR3 DNA sequence: TGTGCCAGCAGCTCCGGGACTAGCGGAACCTACGAGCAGTACTTC.

This chain uses TRBV11-2 with TRBJ2-1; 10 bases map to TRBD2. This CDR3 region has 16 residues. Germline-derived CDR1 and CDR2 are SGHAT and FQNNGV. V was pared by 2 bases and J by 5 bases, with 6 bases of the junction left unmatched. In DNA form, the CDR3 reads TGTGCCAGCAGCTTACTTAGCGGGGGGCAGAACAATGAGCAGTTCTTC. Translating it yields CASSLLSGGQNNEQFF. Together with reference TRBV11-2 and TRBJ2-1, the CDR3 gives the full variable domain: EAGVAQSPRYKIIEKRQSVAFWCNPISGHATLYWYQQILGQGPKLLIQFQNNGVVDDSQLPKDRFSAERLKGVDSTLKIQPAKLEDSAVYLCASSLLSGGQNNEQFFGPGTRLTVL.

V usage is TRBV6-2 or TRBV6-3 and J usage is TRBJ1-2, with D tentatively TRBD1 (5 bases). This CDR3 comprises 15 residues. Germline-derived CDR1 and CDR2 are MNHEY and SVGEGT. V shed 1 base and J shed 4 bases, with 13 bases lying between them. The CDR3 loop reads CASSYLVQATYGYTF. The CDR3, as DNA: TGTGCCAGCAGTTACTTAGTACAGGCTACCTATGGCTACACCTTC.

This chain connects TRBV9 to TRBJ2-3; D is possibly TRBD1 (6 bases). The ends were cut back, 0 bases at V and 2 bases at J, with 7 bases in the middle. The CDR3 contains 14 residues. Germline values: CDR1 SGDLS, CDR2 YYNGEE. The CDR3 coding sequence is TGTGCCAGCAGCGTAGACAGGGTCACAGATACGCAGTATTTT. This gives the protein CASSVDRVTDTQYF.

Of note for this clone: The junction departs from the called germline gene at one end, perhaps through a read error. The J gene is TRBJ1-1, the V gene TRBV28; D is uncertain. Per the germline V gene, CDR1 is MDHEN and CDR2 is SYDVKM. The CDR3 loop spans 10 amino acids. The CDR3 bases are TGTGCCAGCAGTTCGTCGTCCCGGTACTTT. Its protein is CASSSSSRYF. Looking up the rest from reference TRBV28 and TRBJ1-1 gives the full variable domain: DVKVTQSSRYLVKRTGEKVFLECVQDMDHENMFWYRQDPGLGLRLIYFSYDVKMKEKGDIPEGYSVSREKKERFSLILESASTNQTSMYLCASSSSSRYFGQGTRLTVV.

The V call is TRBV30, the J call TRBJ2-3, with 10 bases identical to TRBD1. CDR1 GTSNPN and CDR2 SVGIG come from the germline V gene (reference sequence). The CDR3 contains 15 residues. The J segment lost 4 bases and the V segment lost 4 bases, leaving 8 bases of the junction unmatched. The CDR3 region is CAWTKGTGAADTQYF. As DNA, the CDR3 is TGTGCCTGGACTAAAGGGACAGGGGCCGCAGATACGCAGTATTTT.

The rearrangement joins TRBV19 to TRBJ1-2, with 10 positions matching TRBD1. Trimming cost V 4 bases and J 4 bases; bases outside gene matches: 6. Germline lookup yields CDR1 LNHDA and CDR2 SQIVND (reference sequence). This CDR3 contains 15 residues. The CDR3 coding sequence is TGTGCCAGTAGTAGTCCCGGGACAGGGGTCTATGGCTACACCTTC. Residues: CASSSPGTGVYGYTF.

The chain links TRBV21-1 to TRBJ2-7; no DNA check was done on the table's D call, TRBD2. TRBV21-1 is shown as a pseudogene. There are 13 residues in the CDR3. CDR3 residues: CASSAEYPPGQYF. In DNA form, the CDR3 reads TGTGCCAGCAGCGCTGAGTATCCCCCGGGGCAGTACTTC.

The rearrangement uses TRBV7-9 and TRBJ1-1; TRBD1 is a possible D gene (5 bases). There are 14 residues in the CDR3. V lost 0 bases, J lost 1 base, and 6 bases lay in between. Germline loops: CDR1 SEHNR, CDR2 FQNEAQ (reference sequence). The CDR3 sequence is CASSLADRNTEAFF. The CDR3 DNA reads as TGTGCCAGCAGCTTAGCCGACAGGAACACTGAAGCTTTCTTT.

Written as DNA, the CDR3 is TGTGCCAGCAGTGAAGGGGACAGGGGCGCCTATAATTCACCCCTCCACTTT. As protein: CASSEGDRGAYNSPLHF. The chain employs TRBV6-1 and TRBJ1-6; TRBD1 agrees at 10 bases. CDR1 is MNHNS and CDR2 is SASEGT in the germline V gene. Unmatched junction bases numbered 2, after V lost 1 base and J lost 2 bases. CDR3 size: 17 residues.

The rearrangement links TRBV19 to TRBJ1-1, with 10 bases identical to TRBD1. The CDR3 length is 13 residues. From germline, CDR1 is LNHDA and CDR2 SQIVND (reference sequence). Unmatched junction bases numbered 2, after V lost 5 bases and J lost 5 bases. The CDR3 here is CASSGQGVTEAFF. The CDR3 DNA is TGTGCCAGTAGTGGACAGGGGGTTACTGAAGCTTTCTTT.

V usage is TRBV5-1 and J usage is TRBJ1-1, with TRBD1 as a possible D gene (5 bases). Germline assignment: CDR1 SGHRS and CDR2 YFSETQ. The CDR3 loop spans 13 amino acids. V was clipped by 5 bases and J by 1 base, with 9 bases between them. CDR3 in amino acids: CASRETANTEAFF. In nucleotides, the CDR3 is TGCGCCAGCAGGGAGACAGCGAACACTGAAGCTTTCTTT.

The chain employs TRBV11-3 and TRBJ2-7, with 9 positions matching TRBD1. This CDR3 contains 14 residues. The germline CDR1 and CDR2 sequences are SGHNT and YENEEA. The V segment lost 5 bases and the J segment 5 bases; nucleotides outside the gene matches: 7. CDR3 bases: TGTGCCAGCAGCGGGGGACAGGGTACCCACGAGCAGTACTTC. This sequence encodes CASSGGQGTHEQYF.

The chain joins TRBV11-2 to TRBJ2-2; 8 nucleotides line up with TRBD1. From germline, CDR1 is SGHAT and CDR2 FQNNGV. The CDR3 runs to 15 residues. The junction had 7 bases not matched to a gene; V was cut back by 7 bases and J by 3 bases. CDR3 residues: CASNFLGQDTGELFF. For the CDR3, the DNA is TGTGCCAGCAACTTTTTGGGACAGGACACCGGGGAGCTGTTTTTT.

This clone was counted once. This chain uses TRBV3-1 (or the pseudogene TRBV3-2) with TRBJ2-2; 8 bases agree with TRBD1. Germline loops: CDR1 LGHDT, CDR2 YNNKEL (reference sequence). This CDR3 spans 15 amino acids. J lost 2 bases, V lost 4 bases, and 3 bases had no gene match. CDR3 residues: CASSLQGVNTGELFF. CDR3 in DNA: TGTGCCAGCAGCCTACAGGGGGTAAACACCGGGGAGCTGTTTTTT.

The CDR3 nucleotides are TGTGCCAGTACTGTGGGACAGATCTCTGGAAACACCATATATTTT. Amino acids: CASTVGQISGNTIYF. The chain combines TRBV19 with TRBJ1-3; 7 bases agree with TRBD1. With 7 bases clipped from V and 0 bases from J, the junction kept 6 bases outside the gene matches. CDR1 and CDR2 (germline): LNHDA, SQIVND (reference sequence). This CDR3 comprises 15 residues.

This clone appeared a few times. This chain joins TRBV7-2 and TRBJ1-1, with 8 bases that match TRBD1. Germline V lookup: CDR1 SGHTA, CDR2 FQGNSA. V shed 4 bases and J 0 bases; nucleotides not matched to a gene: 10. The CDR3 runs to 17 residues. CDR3 sequence (DNA): TGTGCCAGCAGCTCCCGGACAGGGTCTCCAATGAACACTGAAGCTTTCTTT. This encodes CASSSRTGSPMNTEAFF.